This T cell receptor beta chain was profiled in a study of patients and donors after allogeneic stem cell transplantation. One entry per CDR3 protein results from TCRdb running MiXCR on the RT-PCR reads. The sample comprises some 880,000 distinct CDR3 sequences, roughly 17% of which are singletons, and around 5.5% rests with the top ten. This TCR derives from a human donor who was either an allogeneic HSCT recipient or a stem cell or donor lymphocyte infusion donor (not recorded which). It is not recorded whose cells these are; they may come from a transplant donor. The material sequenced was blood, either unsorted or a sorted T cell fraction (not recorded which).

This CDR3 is CASSSREARGGYTF. CDR3 nucleotides: TGTGCCAGCAGCTCTCGGGAGGCCCGGGGCGGCTACACCTTC. The rearrangement links TRBV7-2 to TRBJ1-2; a possible D gene is TRBD1 (5 bases). The germline gives CDR1 SGHTA, CDR2 FQGNSA. This CDR3 spans 14 amino acids. V was trimmed by 4 bases and J by 8 bases, leaving 17 bases between them.